The 17 T cell receptor beta chains below come from one sample, sequenced in a study of T cells after posttransplantation cyclophosphamide. Using immunoSEQ multiplex PCR, the repertoire was profiled, and TCRdb retains in-frame clones only, with some absent. This table has approximately 52,000 clones, around 83% appearing once. The sequencing sample was made of PBMCs. Every receptor here comes from a man aged 30-40 years with a blood cancer, CMV-positive, and with a related stem cell donor.

V usage is TRBV27 and J usage is TRBJ1-1, with D uncertain. Germline loops: CDR1 MNHEY, CDR2 SMNVEV (reference sequence). The CDR3 runs 12 residues. The ends were cut back, 1 base at V and 3 bases at J, with 3 bases in the middle. The CDR3 is CASSLFYTEAFF. The CDR3 DNA follows: TGTGCCAGCAGTTTATTCTACACTGAAGCTTTCTTT.

This clone has only one observation. V is TRBV18 and J is TRBJ2-1; 9 bases map to TRBD2. The ends lost 0 bases at V and 3 bases at J; junction bases unmatched: 21. The CDR3 runs 22 residues. Germline values: CDR1 KGHSH, CDR2 LQKENI. In DNA, the CDR3 is TGTGCCAGCTCACCACCGTTCATGATTCGCACGGCGGGAGGGCTAAACTACAATGAGCAGTTCTTC. It is translated as CASSPPFMIRTAGGLNYNEQFF.

The chain has TRBV15 and TRBJ2-5; 12 bases agree with TRBD1. This CDR3 has 16 amino acids. With 5 bases clipped from V and 4 bases from J, the junction kept 8 bases outside the gene matches. Germline lookup yields CDR1 LNHNV and CDR2 YYDKDF (reference sequence). CDR3 protein: CATSSRDRGLGETQYF. CDR3 coding DNA: TGTGCCACCAGCTCCCGGGACAGGGGGCTCGGAGAGACCCAGTACTTC.

In this sample, this clone turned up once. V gene TRBV9 combines with J gene TRBJ2-2; 7 bases are a match to TRBD2. CDR1 is SGDLS and CDR2 is YYNGEE in the germline V gene. Trimming at V came to 10 bases and at J to 0 bases, leaving 6 bases not matched to a gene. CDR3 size: 14 residues. This CDR3 reads CASQLASNTGELFF. In DNA, the CDR3 is TGTGCCTCCCAACTAGCGTCGAACACCGGGGAGCTGTTTTTT.

This chain joins TRBV29-1 and TRBJ2-5; D uncertain. Per germline, CDR1 SQVTM and CDR2 ANQGSEA. With 3 bases removed from V and 4 bases from J, the gap between germline ends came to 12 bases. The CDR3 covers 13 residues. For the CDR3, the DNA is TGCAGCGTTGACGTTCAGTCGGGAGAGACCCAGTACTTC. Translating gives CSVDVQSGETQYF.

This chain connects TRBV4-3 to TRBJ2-1, with 11 bases aligning to TRBD2. The CDR3 runs to 16 residues. Germline V gene data show CDR1 as LGHNA and CDR2 as YSLEER. The J segment lost 5 bases and the V segment lost 4 bases, leaving 7 bases of the junction unmatched. CDR3 in amino acids: CASSLLAGGLDNEQFF. CDR3 DNA: TGCGCCAGCAGCCTCTTAGCGGGAGGGTTGGACAATGAGCAGTTCTTC.

This CDR3 is CASSFNAEAKNIQYF. Written as DNA, the CDR3 is TGTGCCAGCAGTTTTAACGCGGAGGCCAAAAACATTCAGTACTTC. V gene TRBV6-5 combines with J gene TRBJ2-4, with D hard to call. CDR1 is MNHEY, CDR2 SVGAGI, per germline. CDR3 size: 15 residues. Trimming shortened V by 4 bases and J by 1 base, and 11 bases separated the two germline ends.

This clone was found once. V gene TRBV4-2 combines with J gene TRBJ2-7, with 11 nucleotides matching TRBD2. This CDR3 comprises 16 residues. The ends lost 2 bases at V and 1 base at J; junction bases unmatched: 4. Germline CDR1 reads LGHNA; CDR2 reads YNFKEQ. DNA of the CDR3: TGTGCCAGCAGCCAAAAAGGGACTAGCGGATCCTACGAGCAGTACTTC. Translated, it gives CASSQKGTSGSYEQYF.

The chain recombines TRBV6-5 with TRBJ2-4; tentative D call: TRBD2 (5 bases). Germline CDR1 and CDR2: MNHEY and SVGAGI. V lost 7 bases and J 1 base, leaving 11 bases between the germline ends. The CDR3 runs 14 residues. The CDR3 sequence is CASTPGIAKNIQYF. The CDR3 region has the DNA TGTGCCAGCACCCCCGGGATCGCCAAAAACATTCAGTACTTC.

This sequence joins TRBV6-6 and TRBJ1-1; D remains ambiguous. The germline V and J ends were trimmed by 5 bases and 4 bases, with 8 bases remaining between them. Germline V gene sequence: CDR1 MNHNY, CDR2 SVGAGI (reference sequence). The CDR3 consists of 12 residues. In DNA form, the CDR3 reads TGTGCCAGCAGTGGAGTCGGCACTGAAGCTTTCTTT. It codes for CASSGVGTEAFF.

DNA for the CDR3: TGTGCCAGTAGTATAGACGCCCAGGGCCCCCGGTGCGAGCAGTACTTC. Translation gives CASSIDAQGPRCEQYF. This chain links TRBV19 with TRBJ2-7, with D maybe TRBD1 (5 bases). The ends were cut back, 0 bases at V and 6 bases at J, with 18 bases in the middle. CDR1 and CDR2 (germline): LNHDA, SQIVND (reference sequence). There are 16 residues in the CDR3. Full variable domain (remainder filled in from reference TRBV19 and TRBJ2-7): DGGITQSPKYLFRKEGQNVTLSCEQNLNHDAMYWYRQDPGQGLRLIYYSQIVNDFQKGDIAEGYSVSREKKESFPLTVTSAQKNPTAFYLCASSIDAQGPRCEQYFGPGTRLTVT.

The chain joins TRBV30 to TRBJ2-7; D perhaps matches TRBD1 (5 bases). V was shortened by 0 bases and J by 6 bases, with 9 bases between the two germline ends. The CDR3 covers 12 residues. The V gene's germline CDR1 is GTSNPN and CDR2 SVGIG (reference sequence). CDR3 sequence (DNA): TGTGCCTGGAGTGTAGGGCAGGGCGAGCAGTACTTC. This encodes CAWSVGQGEQYF.

The chain uses TRBV7-9 and TRBJ2-3; 11 bases are a match to TRBD2. V gave up 1 base and J gave up 1 base; unmatched junction bases: 7. The germline V gene encodes CDR1 SEHNR and CDR2 FQNEAQ (reference sequence). The CDR3 contains 18 residues. The CDR3 protein is CASSLVSSGRWGTDTQYF. CDR3 DNA sequence: TGTGCCAGCAGCTTAGTCTCTAGCGGGAGGTGGGGCACAGATACGCAGTATTTT.

The rearrangement joins TRBV11-3 to TRBJ2-7; 9 bases map to TRBD2. The ends lost 5 bases at V and 5 bases at J; junction bases unmatched: 10. Germline CDR1 and CDR2: SGHNT and YENEEA. The CDR3 has 15 residues. The CDR3 region has the DNA TGTGCCAGCAGCCTCACCGGGACTAGCCACCACGAGCAGTACTTC. Protein sequence: CASSLTGTSHHEQYF.

The chain uses TRBV7-2 and TRBJ1-5; D not certain. V lost 0 bases to trimming and J lost 7 bases, with 16 bases between them. This CDR3 comprises 16 residues. CDR1 SGHTA and CDR2 FQGNSA come from the germline V gene. The chain's CDR3 is CASSLAGVRVPQPQHF. CDR3 sequence (DNA): TGTGCCAGCAGCTTAGCCGGGGTGCGGGTACCGCAGCCCCAGCATTTT. The full variable domain, with the rest looked up from reference TRBV7-2 and TRBJ1-5, is GAGVSQSPSNKVTEKGKDVELRCDPISGHTALYWYRQSLGQGLEFLIYFQGNSAPDKSGLPSDRFSAERTGGSVSTLTIQRTQQEDSAVYLCASSLAGVRVPQPQHFGDGTRLSIL.

This chain uses TRBV11-3 with TRBJ2-1; TRBD2 matches 10 bases. The CDR3 spans 18 residues. The germline V gene has CDR1 SGHNT and CDR2 YENEEA. The junction had 10 bases not matched to a gene; V was cut back by 5 bases and J by 0 bases. CDR3 sequence (DNA): TGTGCCAGCAGCCCCGGGACTAGCGCCACCCGCTCCTACAATGAGCAGTTCTTC. This gives the protein CASSPGTSATRSYNEQFF. Supplemented by reference TRBV11-3 and TRBJ2-1, the full variable domain reads EAGVVQSPRYKIIEKKQPVAFWCNPISGHNTLYWYLQNLGQGPELLIRYENEEAVDDSQLPKDRFSAERLKGVDSTLKIQPAELGDSAVYLCASSPGTSATRSYNEQFFGPGTRLTVL.

V is TRBV14 and J is TRBJ2-3, with D possibly matching TRBD2 (5 bases). Trimming took off 4 bases at V and 4 bases at J, with 21 bases between the two ends. The CDR3 has 17 amino acids. Germline assignment: CDR1 SGHDN and CDR2 FVKESK. CDR3: CASSLGLARIPPDTQYF. CDR3 in DNA: TGTGCCAGCAGCCTAGGACTTGCTCGTATCCCCCCAGATACGCAGTATTTT. Supplemented by reference TRBV14 and TRBJ2-3, the full variable domain reads EAGVTQFPSHSVIEKGQTVTLRCDPISGHDNLYWYRRVMGKEIKFLLHFVKESKQDESGMPNNRFLAERTGGTYSTLKVQPAELEDSGVYFCASSLGLARIPPDTQYFGPGTRLTVL.